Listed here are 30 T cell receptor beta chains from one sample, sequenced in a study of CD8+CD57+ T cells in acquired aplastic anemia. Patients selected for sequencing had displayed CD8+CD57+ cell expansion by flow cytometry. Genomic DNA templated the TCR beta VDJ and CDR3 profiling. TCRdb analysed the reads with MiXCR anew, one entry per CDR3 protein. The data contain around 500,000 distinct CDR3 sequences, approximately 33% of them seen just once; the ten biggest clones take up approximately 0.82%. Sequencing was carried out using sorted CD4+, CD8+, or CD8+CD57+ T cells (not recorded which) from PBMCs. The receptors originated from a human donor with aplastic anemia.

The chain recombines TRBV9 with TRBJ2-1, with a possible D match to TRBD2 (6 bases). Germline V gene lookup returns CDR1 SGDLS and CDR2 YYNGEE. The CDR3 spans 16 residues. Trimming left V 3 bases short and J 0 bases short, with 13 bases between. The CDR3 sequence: CASSAGSGLSYNEQFF. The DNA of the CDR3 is TGTGCCAGCAGCGCCGGGAGCGGCCTCTCCTACAATGAGCAGTTCTTC.

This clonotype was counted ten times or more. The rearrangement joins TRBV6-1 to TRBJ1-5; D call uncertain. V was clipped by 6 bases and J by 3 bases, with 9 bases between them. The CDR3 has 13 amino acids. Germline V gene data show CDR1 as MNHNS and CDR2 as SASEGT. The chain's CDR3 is CASRPGINQPQHF. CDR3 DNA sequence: TGTGCCAGCAGGCCGGGAATCAATCAGCCCCAGCATTTT.

The CDR3 nucleotides are TGTGCCAGCAGCTTGGCGCCCGGGACAGGGGCCGGGGAGCTGTTTTTT. Translation: CASSLAPGTGAGELFF. V and J are TRBV7-3 and TRBJ2-2; 10 nucleotides match TRBD1. The germline V gene has CDR1 SGHTA and CDR2 FQGTGA. The V and J ends lost 3 bases and 6 bases, in that order; junction bases with no gene match: 7. This CDR3 contains 16 residues.

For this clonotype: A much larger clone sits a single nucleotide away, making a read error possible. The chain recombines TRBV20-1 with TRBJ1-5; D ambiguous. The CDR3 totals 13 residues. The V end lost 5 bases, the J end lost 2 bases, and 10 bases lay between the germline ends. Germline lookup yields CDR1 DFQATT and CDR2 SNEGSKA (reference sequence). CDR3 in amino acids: CSAFPTGNQPQHF. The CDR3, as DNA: TGCAGTGCTTTCCCGACCGGCAATCAGCCCCAGCATTTT.

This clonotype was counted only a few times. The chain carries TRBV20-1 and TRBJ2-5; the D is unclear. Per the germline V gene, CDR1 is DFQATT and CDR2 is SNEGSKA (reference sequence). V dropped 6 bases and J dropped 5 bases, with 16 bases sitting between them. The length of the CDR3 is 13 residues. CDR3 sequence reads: CSAHQAVGETQYF. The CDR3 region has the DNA TGCAGTGCCCACCAGGCAGTCGGGGAGACCCAGTACTTC.

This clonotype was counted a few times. This CDR3 reads CASSLAQGAYLRAFF. CDR3 sequence (DNA): TGTGCCAGCAGCTTAGCCCAGGGGGCGTATCTTAGGGCTTTCTTT. V gene TRBV7-2 combines with J gene TRBJ1-1, with 8 bases matching TRBD1. Germline CDR1 SGHTA, CDR2 FQGNSA. The CDR3 is 15 residues long. The junction had 11 bases not matched to a gene; V was cut back by 0 bases and J by 11 bases.

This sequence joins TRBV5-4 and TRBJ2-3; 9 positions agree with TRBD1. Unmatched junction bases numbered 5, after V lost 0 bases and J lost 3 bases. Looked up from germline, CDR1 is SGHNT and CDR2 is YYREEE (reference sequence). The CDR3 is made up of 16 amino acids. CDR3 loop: CASSLAFDRGTDTQYF. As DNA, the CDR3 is TGTGCCAGCAGCTTGGCTTTCGACAGGGGGACAGATACGCAGTATTTT.

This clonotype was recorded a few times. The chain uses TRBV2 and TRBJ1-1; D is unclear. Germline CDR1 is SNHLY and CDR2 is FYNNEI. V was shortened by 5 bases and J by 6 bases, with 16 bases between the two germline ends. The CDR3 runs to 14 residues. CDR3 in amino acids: CASSSGPSSAEAFF. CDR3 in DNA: TGTGCCAGCAGTTCCGGCCCCAGTAGCGCTGAAGCTTTCTTT.

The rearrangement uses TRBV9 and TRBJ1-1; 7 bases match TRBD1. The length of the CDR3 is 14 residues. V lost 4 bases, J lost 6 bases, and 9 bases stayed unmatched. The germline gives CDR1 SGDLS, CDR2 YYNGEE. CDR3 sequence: CASSIQGGFSEAFF. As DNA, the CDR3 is TGTGCCAGCAGCATCCAGGGGGGTTTCTCTGAAGCTTTCTTT. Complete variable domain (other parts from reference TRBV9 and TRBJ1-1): DSGVTQTPKHLITATGQRVTLRCSPRSGDLSVYWYQQSLDQGLQFLIQYYNGEERAKGNILERFSAQQFPDLHSELNLSSLELGDSALYFCASSIQGGFSEAFFGQGTRLTVV.

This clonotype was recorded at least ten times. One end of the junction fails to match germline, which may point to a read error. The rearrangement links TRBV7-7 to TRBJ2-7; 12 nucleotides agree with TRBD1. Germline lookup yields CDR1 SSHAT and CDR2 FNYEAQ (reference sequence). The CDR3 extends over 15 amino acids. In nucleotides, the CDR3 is TGTGCTAGCAGCTATGGGACAGGGGGCATGTACGAGCAGTACTTC. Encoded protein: CASSYGTGGMYEQYF.

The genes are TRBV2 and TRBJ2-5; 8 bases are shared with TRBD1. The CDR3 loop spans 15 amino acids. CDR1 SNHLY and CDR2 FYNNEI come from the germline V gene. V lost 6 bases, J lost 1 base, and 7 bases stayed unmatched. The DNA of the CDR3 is TGTGCCAGCAGCGAGACAGGGGCGTTCCAAGAGACCCAGTACTTC. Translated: CASSETGAFQETQYF.

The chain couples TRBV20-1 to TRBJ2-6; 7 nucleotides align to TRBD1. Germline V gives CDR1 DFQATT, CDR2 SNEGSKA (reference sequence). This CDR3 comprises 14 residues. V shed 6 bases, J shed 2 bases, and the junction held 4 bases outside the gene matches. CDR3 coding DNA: TGCAGTGCAGACGACAGGGCTGGGGCCAACGTCCTGACTTTC. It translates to CSADDRAGANVLTF.

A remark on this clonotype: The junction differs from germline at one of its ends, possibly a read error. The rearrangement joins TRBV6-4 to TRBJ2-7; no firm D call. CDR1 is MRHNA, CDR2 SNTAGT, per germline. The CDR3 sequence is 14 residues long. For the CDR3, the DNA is TGTGCCAGCAGTTACTCAGAGAAAGCTCGCGAGCAGTACTTC. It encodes CASSYSEKAREQYF.

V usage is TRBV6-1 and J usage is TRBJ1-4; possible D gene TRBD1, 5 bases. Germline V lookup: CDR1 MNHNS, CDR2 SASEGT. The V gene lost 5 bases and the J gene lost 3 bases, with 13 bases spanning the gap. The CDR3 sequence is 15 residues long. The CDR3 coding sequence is TGTGCCAGCAGTCCTTCCGGGACGGCTAATGAAAAACTGTTTTTT. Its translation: CASSPSGTANEKLFF.

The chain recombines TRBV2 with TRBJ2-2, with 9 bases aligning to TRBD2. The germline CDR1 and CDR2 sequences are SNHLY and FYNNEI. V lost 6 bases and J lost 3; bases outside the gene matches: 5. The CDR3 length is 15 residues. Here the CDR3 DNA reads TGTGCCAGCAGCCTAGCGGGGTGGGACACCGGGGAGCTGTTTTTT. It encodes CASSLAGWDTGELFF. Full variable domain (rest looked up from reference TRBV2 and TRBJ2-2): EPEVTQTPSHQVTQMGQEVILRCVPISNHLYFYWYRQILGQKVEFLVSFYNNEISEKSEIFDDQFSVERPDGSNFTLKIRSTKLEDSAMYFCASSLAGWDTGELFFGEGSRLTVL.

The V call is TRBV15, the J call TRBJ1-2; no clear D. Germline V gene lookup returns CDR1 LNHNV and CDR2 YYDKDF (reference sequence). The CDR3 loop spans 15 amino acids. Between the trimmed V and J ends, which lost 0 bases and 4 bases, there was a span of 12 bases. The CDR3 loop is CATSRDRGMGYGYTF. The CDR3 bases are TGTGCCACCAGCAGAGATCGGGGAATGGGCTATGGCTACACCTTC.

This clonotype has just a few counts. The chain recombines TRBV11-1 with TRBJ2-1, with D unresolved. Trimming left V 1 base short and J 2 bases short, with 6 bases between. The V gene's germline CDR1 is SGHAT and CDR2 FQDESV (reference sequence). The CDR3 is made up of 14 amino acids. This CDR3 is CASSLVNPYNEQFF. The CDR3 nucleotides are TGTGCCAGCAGCTTAGTGAATCCCTACAATGAGCAGTTCTTC.

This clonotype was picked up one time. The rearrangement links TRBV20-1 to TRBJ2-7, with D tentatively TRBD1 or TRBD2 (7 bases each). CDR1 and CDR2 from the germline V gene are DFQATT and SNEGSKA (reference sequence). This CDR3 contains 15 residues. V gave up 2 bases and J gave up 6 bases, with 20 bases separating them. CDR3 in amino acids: CSARSLTGEGFEQYF. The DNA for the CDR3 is TGCAGTGCTAGAAGCCTAACAGGGGAGGGTTTCGAGCAGTACTTC.

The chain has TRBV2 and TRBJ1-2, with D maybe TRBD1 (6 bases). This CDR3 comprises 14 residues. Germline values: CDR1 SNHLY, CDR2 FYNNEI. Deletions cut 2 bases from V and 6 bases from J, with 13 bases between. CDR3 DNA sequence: TGTGCCAGCAGTGAACAGGGGTTGAGCGATGGCTACACCTTC. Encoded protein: CASSEQGLSDGYTF.

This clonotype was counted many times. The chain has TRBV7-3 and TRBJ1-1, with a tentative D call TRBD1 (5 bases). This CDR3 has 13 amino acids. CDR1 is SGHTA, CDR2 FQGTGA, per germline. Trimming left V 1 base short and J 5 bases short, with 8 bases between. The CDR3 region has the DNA TGTGCCAGCAGCTTAAGGGACTCGACTGAAGCTTTCTTT. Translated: CASSLRDSTEAFF.

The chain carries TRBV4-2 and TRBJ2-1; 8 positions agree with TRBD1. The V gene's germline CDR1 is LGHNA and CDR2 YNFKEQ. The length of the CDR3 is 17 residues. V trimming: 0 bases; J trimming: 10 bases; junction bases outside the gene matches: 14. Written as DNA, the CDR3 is TGTGCCAGCAGCCAAGACGACCGGGACAGGCTGGAATGGGAGCAGTTCTTC. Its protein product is CASSQDDRDRLEWEQFF.

CDR3 loop: CASSQGLAGDNSPLHF. In DNA, the CDR3 is TGCGCCAGCAGCCAGGGACTAGCGGGAGATAATTCACCCCTCCACTTT. The rearrangement links TRBV10-1 to TRBJ1-6; possible D gene TRBD1, 5 bases. Trimming shortened V by 6 bases and J by 5 bases, and 17 bases separated the two germline ends. CDR3 length equals 16 residues. Germline CDR1 and CDR2: WNHNN and SYGVQD (reference sequence).

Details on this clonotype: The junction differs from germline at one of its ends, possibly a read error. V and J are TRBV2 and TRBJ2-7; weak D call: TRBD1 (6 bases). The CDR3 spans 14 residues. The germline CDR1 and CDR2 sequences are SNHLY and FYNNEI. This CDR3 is CASSLDSAGYEQYF. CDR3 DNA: TGCGCCAGCAGCCTGGACAGTGCTGGCTACGAGCAGTACTTC.

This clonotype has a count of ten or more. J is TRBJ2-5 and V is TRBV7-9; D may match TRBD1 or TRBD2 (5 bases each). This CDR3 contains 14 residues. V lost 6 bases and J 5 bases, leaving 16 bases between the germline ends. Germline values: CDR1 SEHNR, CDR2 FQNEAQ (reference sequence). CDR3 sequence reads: CASSTAGGRETQYF. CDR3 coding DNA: TGTGCCAGCAGTACGGCTGGGGGTAGGGAGACCCAGTACTTC.

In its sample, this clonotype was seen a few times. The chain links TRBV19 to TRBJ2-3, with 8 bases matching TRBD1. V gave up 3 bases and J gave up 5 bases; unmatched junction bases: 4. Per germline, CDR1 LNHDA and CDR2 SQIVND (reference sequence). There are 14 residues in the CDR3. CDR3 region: CASSMDRAGDTQYF. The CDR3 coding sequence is TGTGCCAGTAGTATGGACAGGGCCGGAGATACGCAGTATTTT.

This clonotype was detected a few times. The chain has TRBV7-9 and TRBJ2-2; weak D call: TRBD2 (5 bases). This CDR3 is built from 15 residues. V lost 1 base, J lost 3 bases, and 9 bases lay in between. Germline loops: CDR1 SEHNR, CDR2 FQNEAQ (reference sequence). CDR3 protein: CASSLESGYTGELFF. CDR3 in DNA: TGTGCCAGCAGCTTAGAAAGCGGATACACCGGGGAGCTGTTTTTT.

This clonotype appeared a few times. The CDR3 DNA reads as TGTGCCTGGATGAGCCCTACCAAGCAGTACTTC. It is translated as CAWMSPTKQYF. The chain has TRBV30 and TRBJ2-7; D gene unclear. CDR1 GTSNPN and CDR2 SVGIG come from the germline V gene (reference sequence). Trimming left V 4 bases short and J 8 bases short, with 12 bases between. This CDR3 has 11 residues.

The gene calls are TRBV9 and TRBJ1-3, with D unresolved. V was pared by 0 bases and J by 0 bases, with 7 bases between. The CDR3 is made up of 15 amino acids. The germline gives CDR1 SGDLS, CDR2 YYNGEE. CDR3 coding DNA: TGTGCCAGCAGCGTAGGACGCTTCTCTGGAAACACCATATATTTT. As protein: CASSVGRFSGNTIYF.

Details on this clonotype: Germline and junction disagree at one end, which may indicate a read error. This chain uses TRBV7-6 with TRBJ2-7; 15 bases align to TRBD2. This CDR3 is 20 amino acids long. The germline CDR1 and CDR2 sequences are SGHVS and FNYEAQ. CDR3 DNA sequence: TGTGCTAGCAGCCAAAGGGCAGGGACTAGCGGGGGGCGATGGGGCTACGAGCAGTACTTC. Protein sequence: CASSQRAGTSGGRWGYEQYF.

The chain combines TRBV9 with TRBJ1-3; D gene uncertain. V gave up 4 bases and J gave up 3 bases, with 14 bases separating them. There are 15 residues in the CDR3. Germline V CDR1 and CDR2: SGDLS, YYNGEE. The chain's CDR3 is CASSQERFRGNTIYF. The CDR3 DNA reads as TGTGCCAGCAGCCAAGAGAGGTTCCGTGGAAACACCATATATTTT.